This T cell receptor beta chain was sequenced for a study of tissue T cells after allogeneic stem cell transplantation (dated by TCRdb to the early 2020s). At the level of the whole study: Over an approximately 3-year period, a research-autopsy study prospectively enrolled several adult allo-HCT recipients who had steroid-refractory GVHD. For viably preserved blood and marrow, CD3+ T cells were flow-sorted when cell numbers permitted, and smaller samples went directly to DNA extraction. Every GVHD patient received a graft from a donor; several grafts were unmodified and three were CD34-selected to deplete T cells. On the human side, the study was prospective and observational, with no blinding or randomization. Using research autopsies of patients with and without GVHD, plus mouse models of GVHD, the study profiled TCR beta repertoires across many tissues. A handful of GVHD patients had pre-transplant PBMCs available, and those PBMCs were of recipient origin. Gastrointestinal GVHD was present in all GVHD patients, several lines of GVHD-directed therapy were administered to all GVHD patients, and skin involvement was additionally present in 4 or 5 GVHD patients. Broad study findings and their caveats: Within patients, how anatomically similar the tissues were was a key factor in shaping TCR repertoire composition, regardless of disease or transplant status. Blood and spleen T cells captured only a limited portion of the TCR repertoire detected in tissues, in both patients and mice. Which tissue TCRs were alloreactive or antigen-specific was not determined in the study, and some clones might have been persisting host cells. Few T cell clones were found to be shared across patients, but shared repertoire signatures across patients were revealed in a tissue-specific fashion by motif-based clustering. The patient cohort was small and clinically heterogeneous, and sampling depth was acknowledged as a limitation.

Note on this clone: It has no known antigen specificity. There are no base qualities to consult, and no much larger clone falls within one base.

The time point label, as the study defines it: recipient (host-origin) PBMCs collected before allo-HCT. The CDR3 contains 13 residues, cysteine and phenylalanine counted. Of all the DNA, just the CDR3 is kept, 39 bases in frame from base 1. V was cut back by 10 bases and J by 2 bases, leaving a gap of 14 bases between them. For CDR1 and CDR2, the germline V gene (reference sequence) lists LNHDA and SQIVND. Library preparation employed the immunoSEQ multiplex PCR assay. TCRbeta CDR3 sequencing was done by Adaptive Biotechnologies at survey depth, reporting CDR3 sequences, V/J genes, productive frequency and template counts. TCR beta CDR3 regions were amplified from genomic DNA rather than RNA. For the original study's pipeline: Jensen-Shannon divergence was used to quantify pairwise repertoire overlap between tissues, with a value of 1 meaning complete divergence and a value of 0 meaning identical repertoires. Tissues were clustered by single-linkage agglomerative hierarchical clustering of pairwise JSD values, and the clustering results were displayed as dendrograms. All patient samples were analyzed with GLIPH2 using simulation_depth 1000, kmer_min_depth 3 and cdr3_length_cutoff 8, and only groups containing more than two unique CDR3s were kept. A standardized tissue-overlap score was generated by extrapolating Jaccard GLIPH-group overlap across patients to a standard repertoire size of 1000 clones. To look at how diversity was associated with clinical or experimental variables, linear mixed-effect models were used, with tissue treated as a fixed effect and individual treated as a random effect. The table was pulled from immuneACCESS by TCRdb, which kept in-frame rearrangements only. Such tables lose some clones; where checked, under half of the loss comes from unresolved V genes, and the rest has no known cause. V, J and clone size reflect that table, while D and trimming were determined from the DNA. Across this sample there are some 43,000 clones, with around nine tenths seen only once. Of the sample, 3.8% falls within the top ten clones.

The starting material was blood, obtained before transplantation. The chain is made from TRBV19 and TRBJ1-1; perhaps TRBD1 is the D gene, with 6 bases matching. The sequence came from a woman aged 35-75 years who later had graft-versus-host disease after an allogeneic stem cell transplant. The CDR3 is CATKDRTNTEAFF. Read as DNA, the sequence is TGTGCCACCAAGGACAGAACTAACACTGAAGCTTTCTTT.